Here is one TCR beta chain with its context. This sample stems from a study of blood T cell repertoires in COVID-19. Study information: Sites across the United States, Italy and Spain contributed samples from acute and convalescent COVID-19.

With 5 bases clipped from V and 0 bases from J, the junction kept 6 bases outside the gene matches. The CDR3 is made up of 15 amino acids. CDR1 MNHNY and CDR2 SVGAGI come from the germline V gene (reference sequence). Original processing methods: Cell counts per sample came from amplifying reference gene primers. Produced via immunoSEQ multiplex PCR; TCRdb's table is partial and in-frame only. V and J calls and clone size come straight from that table; D and trimming were deduced from the DNA. The data show 180,000 or so clones, approximately 87% seen once. The material sequenced was peripheral blood. The clonotype originates from a middle-aged man with active or convalescent COVID-19. This rearrangement joins TRBV6-6 to TRBJ1-2; 7 nucleotides match TRBD1. The CDR3 loop reads CASSPDRRANYGYTF. CDR3 bases: TGTGCCAGCAGTCCGGACAGGAGAGCTAACTATGGCTACACCTTC.